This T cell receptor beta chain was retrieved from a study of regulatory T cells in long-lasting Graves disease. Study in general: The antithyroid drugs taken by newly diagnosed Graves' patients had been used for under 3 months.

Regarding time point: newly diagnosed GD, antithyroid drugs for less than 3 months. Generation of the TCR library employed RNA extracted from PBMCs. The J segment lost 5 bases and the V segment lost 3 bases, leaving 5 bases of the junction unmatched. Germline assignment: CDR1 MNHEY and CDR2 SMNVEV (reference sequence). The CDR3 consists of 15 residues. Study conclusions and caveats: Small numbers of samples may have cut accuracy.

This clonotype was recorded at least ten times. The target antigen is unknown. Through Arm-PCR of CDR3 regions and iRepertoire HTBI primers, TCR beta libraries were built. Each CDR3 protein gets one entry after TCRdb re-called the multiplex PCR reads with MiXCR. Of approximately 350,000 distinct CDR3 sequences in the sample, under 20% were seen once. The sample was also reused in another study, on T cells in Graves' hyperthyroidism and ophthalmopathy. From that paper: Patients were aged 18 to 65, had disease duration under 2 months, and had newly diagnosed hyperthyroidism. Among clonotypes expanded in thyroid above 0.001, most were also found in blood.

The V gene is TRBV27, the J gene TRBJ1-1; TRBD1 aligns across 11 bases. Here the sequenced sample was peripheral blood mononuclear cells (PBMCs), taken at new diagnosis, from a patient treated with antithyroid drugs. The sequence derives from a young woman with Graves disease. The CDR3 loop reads CASSFGQGAMTEAFF. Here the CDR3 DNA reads TGTGCCAGCAGTTTCGGACAGGGGGCAATGACTGAAGCTTTCTTT.